This T cell receptor beta chain is from a study of Ad26.COV2.S vaccination and SARS-CoV-2 variants. Study background: Participant was drawn from the COV1001 Ad26.COV2.S trial arm. Once, or twice with 56 days between doses, Ad26.COV2.S was given intramuscularly. Study results and caveats: Using TCR breadth and depth analyses may have led to underestimated total T cell responses.

The method was immunoSEQ multiplex PCR; TCRdb's version includes in-frame clones alone and lacks a portion of them. The profile shows hundreds of thousands of clones, 75% to 90% of them singletons. A remark on this clone: Its antigen is currently unknown. Germline and junction disagree at one end, which may indicate a read error.

Treatment described: approximately 18 received Ad26.COV2.S at low or high dose, single or two shots; about 5 received placebo; per-sample allocation not given. Samples analyzed were those drawn on day 63 after the first vaccine or placebo injection. Donor was an adult aged 18-55 years in Boston. CDR1 is LGHDT, CDR2 YNNKEL, per germline (reference sequence). The CDR3 extends over 13 amino acids. The V and J genes are TRBV3-1 (or the pseudogene TRBV3-2) and TRBJ2-7; D call uncertain. This sequence was found in a person aged 18-65 years who received the Ad26.COV2.S COVID-19 vaccine or a placebo. This sample comprised peripheral blood, obtained in a trial of Ad26.COV2.S vaccine versus placebo. CDR3 amino acids: CASSQFTSSEQYF. The CDR3 DNA is TGTGCCAGCAGCCAATTTACCTCCTCCGAGCAGTACTTC.